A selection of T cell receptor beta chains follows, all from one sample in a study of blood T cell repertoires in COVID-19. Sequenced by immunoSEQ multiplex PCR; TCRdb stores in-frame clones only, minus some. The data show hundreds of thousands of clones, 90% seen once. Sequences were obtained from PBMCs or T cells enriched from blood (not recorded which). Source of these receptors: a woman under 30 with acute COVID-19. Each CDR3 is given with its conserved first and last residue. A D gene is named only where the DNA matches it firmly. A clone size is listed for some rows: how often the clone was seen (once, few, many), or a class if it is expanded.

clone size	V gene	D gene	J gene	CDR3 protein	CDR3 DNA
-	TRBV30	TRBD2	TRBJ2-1	CAWSSSGVYNEQFF	TGTGCCTGGAGCTCTAGCGGGGTATACAATGAGCAGTTCTTC
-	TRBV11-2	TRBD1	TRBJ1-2	CASSRDRGLGYTF	TGTGCCAGCAGCCGAGACAGGGGGCTTGGCTACACCTTC
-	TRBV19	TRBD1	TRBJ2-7	CASQDRDRDSYEQYF	TGTGCCAGCCAAGACCGGGACAGGGATTCCTACGAGCAGTACTTC
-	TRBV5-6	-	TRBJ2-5	CASSLDRLAYQETQYF	TGTGCCAGCAGCTTGGATCGCCTAGCCTACCAAGAGACCCAGTACTTC
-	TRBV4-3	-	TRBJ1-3	CASSSRQDFRNTIYF	TGCGCCAGCAGCTCGAGACAGGACTTCAGAAACACCATATATTTT
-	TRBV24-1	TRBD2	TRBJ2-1	CATSDSTSGGWGQFF	TGTGCCACCAGTGATTCGACTAGCGGCGGATGGGGGCAGTTCTTC
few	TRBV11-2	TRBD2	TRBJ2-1	CASSPLAGPYNEQFF	TGTGCCAGCAGCCCTCTAGCGGGGCCTTACAATGAGCAGTTCTTC
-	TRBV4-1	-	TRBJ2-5	CASSQVQGETQYF	TGCGCCAGCAGCCAAGTGCAGGGGGAGACCCAGTACTTC
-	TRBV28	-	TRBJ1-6	CASSLVDRDNSPLHF	TGTGCCAGCAGTTTAGTGGACAGAGATAATTCACCCCTCCACTTT
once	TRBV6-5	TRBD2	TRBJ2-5	CASSIGLASAETQYF	TGTGCCAGCAGCATAGGACTAGCGAGTGCGGAGACCCAGTACTTC
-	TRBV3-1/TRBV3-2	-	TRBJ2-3	CASSQGTNTDTQYF	TGTGCCAGCAGCCAAGGGACTAACACAGATACGCAGTATTTT
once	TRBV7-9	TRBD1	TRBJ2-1	CASSLVPPDRGLNEQFF	TGTGCCAGCAGCTTAGTACCGCCGGACAGGGGGCTCAATGAGCAGTTCTTC
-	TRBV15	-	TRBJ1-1	CATSHGRTEAFF	TGTGCCACCAGCCATGGGAGGACTGAAGCTTTCTTT
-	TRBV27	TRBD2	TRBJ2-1	CASSGGGAYNEQFF	TGTGCCAGCAGTGGGGGAGGGGCCTACAATGAGCAGTTCTTC
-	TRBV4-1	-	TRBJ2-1	CASSPPFRDNEQFF	TGCGCCAGCAGCCCGCCTTTTCGGGACAATGAGCAGTTCTTC
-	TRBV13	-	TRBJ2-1	CASSFRDEFYNEQFF	TGTGCCAGCAGCTTCCGGGATGAATTCTACAATGAGCAGTTCTTC
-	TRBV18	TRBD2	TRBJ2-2	CASSPWTSGSSNGGELFF	TGTGCCAGCTCACCCTGGACTAGCGGGAGTTCTAATGGCGGGGAGCTGTTTTTT
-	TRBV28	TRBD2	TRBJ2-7	CASRVAGVREQYF	TGTGCCAGCAGGGTAGCGGGAGTGAGGGAGCAGTACTTC
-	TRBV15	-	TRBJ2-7	CATSRVGETGFLSYEQYF	TGTGCCACCAGCAGAGTAGGGGAAACAGGGTTCCTTTCCTACGAGCAGTACTTC
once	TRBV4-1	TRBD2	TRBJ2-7	CASSQDWTSSTEGEQYF	TGCGCCAGCAGCCAAGATTGGACTAGCTCTACCGAGGGCGAGCAGTACTTC
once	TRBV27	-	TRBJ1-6	CASSLTPMRAPLHF	TGTGCCAGCAGTTTAACCCCTATGAGAGCCCCCCTCCACTTT
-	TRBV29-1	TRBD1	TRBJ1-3	CSVHRQGSGNTIYF	TGCAGCGTTCACAGACAGGGGTCCGGAAACACCATATATTTT
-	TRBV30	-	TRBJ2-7	CAWQEGSGGPYEQYF	TGTGCCTGGCAAGAGGGGTCTGGGGGCCCCTACGAGCAGTACTTC
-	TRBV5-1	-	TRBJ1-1	CASSLAKGRGRENTEAFF	TGCGCCAGCAGCTTGGCCAAAGGCAGGGGCCGAGAGAACACTGAAGCTTTCTTT
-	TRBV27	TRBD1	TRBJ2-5	CASSFGQGALGQETQYF	TGTGCCAGCAGTTTCGGACAGGGTGCCTTGGGGCAAGAGACCCAGTACTTC
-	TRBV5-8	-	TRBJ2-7	CASSFGAVYEQYF	TGTGCCAGCAGCTTCGGTGCTGTCTACGAGCAGTACTTC
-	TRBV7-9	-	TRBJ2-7	CASNSFGLALFEQYF	TGTGCCAGCAACTCATTTGGGCTAGCGTTGTTCGAGCAGTACTTC
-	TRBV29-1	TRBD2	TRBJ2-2	CSVERAGEAGELFF	TGCAGCGTTGAACGAGCGGGAGAGGCCGGGGAGCTGTTTTTT
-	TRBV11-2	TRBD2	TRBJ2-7	CASSLVQRGGYEQYF	TGTGCCAGCAGCTTAGTACAGCGGGGGGGATACGAGCAGTACTTC
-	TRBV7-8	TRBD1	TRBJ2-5	CASSSTGVETQYF	TGTGCCAGCAGCTCGACAGGGGTAGAGACCCAGTACTTC
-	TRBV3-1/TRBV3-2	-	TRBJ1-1	CASSQGPSRDTEAFF	TGTGCCAGCAGCCAAGGCCCCTCCAGGGACACTGAAGCTTTCTTT
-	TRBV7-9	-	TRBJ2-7	CASSSVTARDEQYF	TGTGCCAGCAGCTCGGTCACAGCTCGTGACGAGCAGTACTTC
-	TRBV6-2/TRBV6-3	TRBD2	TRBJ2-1	CASSMSSGYNEQFF	TGTGCCAGCAGTATGTCTAGCGGTTACAATGAGCAGTTCTTC
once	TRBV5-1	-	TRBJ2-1	CASSLRQGFSYNEQFF	TGCGCCAGCAGCCTACGCCAGGGTTTCTCCTACAATGAGCAGTTCTTC
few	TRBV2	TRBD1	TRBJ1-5	CASSPSLTGDQPQHF	TGTGCCAGCAGTCCGAGCCTGACAGGGGATCAGCCCCAGCATTTT
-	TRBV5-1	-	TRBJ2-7	CASSLVGGYSYEQYF	TGCGCCAGCAGCTTGGTGGGGGGTTACTCCTACGAGCAGTACTTC
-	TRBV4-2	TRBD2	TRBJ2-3	CASSQGTSGTTDTQYF	TGTGCCAGCAGCCAAGGGACTAGCGGGACTACAGATACGCAGTATTTT
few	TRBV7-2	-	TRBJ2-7	CASSLRAGSNEQYF	TGTGCCAGCAGCTTAAGGGCGGGATCGAACGAGCAGTACTTC
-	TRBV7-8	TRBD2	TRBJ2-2	CASSPPWGRRREGQSGELFF	TGTGCCAGCAGCCCGCCTTGGGGTAGAAGGCGGGAGGGCCAGTCCGGGGAGCTGTTTTTT
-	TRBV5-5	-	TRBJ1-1	CASSLRPGAFAEAFF	TGTGCCAGCAGCTTGCGACCTGGGGCGTTCGCTGAAGCTTTCTTT
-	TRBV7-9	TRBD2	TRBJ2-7	CASSTPSGRNPYEQYF	TGTGCCAGCAGCACCCCTAGCGGAAGGAACCCCTACGAGCAGTACTTC